The 8 T cell receptor beta chains below come from one sample, sequenced in a study of a mutant IDH1 vaccine in newly diagnosed glioma. Here immunoSEQ multiplex PCR was the method, and the copy in TCRdb shows in-frame clones only, minus some. The table shows approximately 50,000 clones, with roughly 72% occurring only once. These receptors have no identified antigens. The sample's time point: week 47, end of study. Topical imiquimod was applied with each vaccine dose, which held 300 ug of mutant IDH1 20-mer peptide. Sequenced here: PBMCs, sampled from a glioma patient whose treatment included an IDH1 peptide vaccine. The source is a woman in her thirties or forties with glioma. Some clones in this sample may be carry-over from other donors' samples.

This chain uses TRBV18 with TRBJ1-3, with 8 bases fitting TRBD1. Trimming removed 4 bases from V and 0 bases from J; junction bases left unmatched: 8. Germline V lookup: CDR1 KGHSH, CDR2 LQKENI. This CDR3 has 17 residues. DNA for the CDR3: TGTGCCAGCTCACTCGGACAGGGAAAATTCTCTGGAAACACCATATATTTT. This sequence encodes CASSLGQGKFSGNTIYF.

J is TRBJ2-1 and V is TRBV5-4, with 7 bases matching TRBD2. CDR1 is SGHNT and CDR2 is YYREEE in the germline V gene (reference sequence). With V trimmed by 10 bases and J by 1 base, 2 bases remained unmatched. CDR3 length equals 12 residues. CDR3 residues: CAGGGSYNEQFF. CDR3 DNA sequence: TGTGCCGGGGGGGGTTCCTACAATGAGCAGTTCTTC. The variable domain in full, with the rest retrieved from reference TRBV5-4 and TRBJ2-1, is ETGVTQSPTHLIKTRGQQVTLRCSSQSGHNTVSWYQQALGQGPQFIFQYYREEENGRGNFPPRFSGLQFPNYSSELNVNALELDDSALYLCAGGGSYNEQFFGPGTRLTVL.

This chain links TRBV6-1 with TRBJ2-3, with no clear D. The CDR3 loop spans 15 amino acids. Between the trimmed V and J ends, which lost 1 base and 0 bases, there was a span of 8 bases. Germline V lookup: CDR1 MNHNS, CDR2 SASEGT. CDR3 region: CASSEVAGSTDTQYF. Written as DNA, the CDR3 is TGTGCCAGCAGTGAAGTGGCAGGTAGCACAGATACGCAGTATTTT.

This clone was counted a few times. The V gene is TRBV15, the J gene TRBJ1-1; D ambiguous. CDR1 and CDR2 (germline): LNHNV, YYDKDF (reference sequence). The CDR3 loop spans 14 amino acids. Deletions cut 3 bases from V and 3 bases from J, with 11 bases between. CDR3 in amino acids: CATSRTRTDTEAFF. For the CDR3, the DNA is TGTGCCACCAGCAGGACAAGGACGGACACTGAAGCTTTCTTT. Looking up the rest from reference TRBV15 and TRBJ1-1 gives the full variable domain: DAMVIQNPRYQVTQFGKPVTLSCSQTLNHNVMYWYQQKSSQAPKLLFHYYDKDFNNEADTPDNFQSRRPNTSFCFLDIRSPGLGDTAMYLCATSRTRTDTEAFFGQGTRLTVV.

The gene calls are TRBV15 and TRBJ2-2; TRBD2 is a possible D gene (7 bases). The ends were cut back, 0 bases at V and 10 bases at J, with 15 bases in the middle. Germline V gene sequence: CDR1 LNHNV, CDR2 YYDKDF (reference sequence). CDR3 size: 15 residues. The CDR3 DNA follows: TGTGCCACCAGCAGAGATAAAGGGGGGGGCGCGGAGCTGTTTTTT. Protein product: CATSRDKGGGAELFF.

The chain uses TRBV5-4 and TRBJ2-7; TRBD1 matches at 7 bases. CDR1 SGHNT and CDR2 YYREEE come from the germline V gene (reference sequence). This CDR3 contains 13 residues. The V gene end was trimmed by 3 bases and the J gene end by 2 bases; junction bases not matched to a gene: 2. CDR3 in DNA: TGTGCCAGCAGCTATGACAGGGCCTACGAGCAGTACTTC. Translation: CASSYDRAYEQYF.

The gene calls are TRBV25-1 and TRBJ2-7; D is unclear. The CDR3 is 13 amino acids. V gave up 7 bases and J gave up 0 bases, with 10 bases separating them. Looked up from germline, CDR1 is MGHDK and CDR2 is SYGVNS. DNA of the CDR3: TGTGCCAGCACCGAGTCGTCCTCCTACGAGCAGTACTTC. Translated, it gives CASTESSSYEQYF.

The genes are TRBV7-2 and TRBJ1-5; D is ambiguous. The germline gives CDR1 SGHTA, CDR2 FQGNSA. This CDR3 has 16 amino acids. V lost 1 base to trimming and J lost 0 bases, with 10 bases between them. In DNA, the CDR3 is TGTGCCAGCAGCTTAGACGCGCTTAATAGCAATCAGCCCCAGCATTTT. The encoded protein is CASSLDALNSNQPQHF.